This T cell receptor (beta chain) emerged from a study of blood T cell repertoires in COVID-19. Looking at the study overall: Researchers got acute and convalescent COVID-19 samples from the United States, Italy and Spain. Nucleic acid was either cDNA or gDNA, and it came from T cells, B-cell-depleted T cells, or PBMCs.

V trimming: 5 bases; J trimming: 7 bases; junction bases outside the gene matches: 9. CDR3 length equals 16 residues. The germline V gene encodes CDR1 SEHNR and CDR2 FQNEAQ (reference sequence). The study recruited people aged roughly 18 to 95 years across some 23 US areas. Participant-reported clinical history was the basis for cohort assignment. Method: immunoSEQ multiplex PCR; TCRdb's copy keeps in-frame clones and lacks some. Here the sample spans about 360,000 clones, roughly 88% being singletons. This sequence originates from a woman between 40 and 50 years old with acute COVID-19. The genes are TRBV7-9 and TRBJ2-1; 12 bases match TRBD2. Material for sequencing was PBMCs or T cells enriched from blood (not recorded which). The CDR3 is CASSPSWTSGANEQFF. In DNA, the CDR3 is TGTGCCAGCAGCCCGAGTTGGACTAGCGGGGCGAATGAGCAGTTCTTC.